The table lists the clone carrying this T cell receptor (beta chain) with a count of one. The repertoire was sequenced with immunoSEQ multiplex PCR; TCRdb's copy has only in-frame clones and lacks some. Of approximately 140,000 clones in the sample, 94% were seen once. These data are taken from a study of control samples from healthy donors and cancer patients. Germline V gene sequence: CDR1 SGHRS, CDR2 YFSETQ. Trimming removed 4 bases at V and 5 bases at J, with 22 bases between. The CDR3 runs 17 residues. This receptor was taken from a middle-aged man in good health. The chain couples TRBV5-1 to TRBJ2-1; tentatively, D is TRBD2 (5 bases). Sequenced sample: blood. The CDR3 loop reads CASSARRGLAINNEQFF. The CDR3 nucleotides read TGCGCCAGCAGCGCCCGACGGGGATTAGCGATTAACAATGAGCAGTTCTTC.